What follows are 30 T cell receptor beta chains derived from one specimen sequenced in a study of blood T cell repertoires in COVID-19. TCRdb keeps only in-frame clones here, not all; method: immunoSEQ multiplex PCR. The sample lists 130,000 or so clones; about 89% were seen once. The source material was peripheral blood. These receptors all stem from a man in his sixties with COVID-19, enrolled during active disease.

The chain's CDR3 is CAISESGQGEAFF. CDR3 bases: TGTGCCATCAGTGAATCGGGACAGGGTGAAGCTTTCTTT. The chain is built from TRBV10-3 and TRBJ1-1, with TRBD1 matching 9 bases. CDR3 length: 13 amino acids. The junction had 3 bases not matched to a gene; V was cut back by 3 bases and J by 7 bases. Germline V gene sequence: CDR1 ENHRY, CDR2 SYGVKD.

The chain employs TRBV24-1 and TRBJ1-5; 10 bases fit TRBD1. The germline CDR1 and CDR2 sequences are KGHDR and SFDVKD. Trimming cost V 4 bases and J 4 bases; bases outside gene matches: 21. This CDR3 comprises 21 residues. CDR3 nucleotide sequence: TGTGCCACCAGTGAATCCGAACTCATCGCCGGGACAGGGGAAAGGAATCAGCCCCAGCATTTT. It encodes CATSESELIAGTGERNQPQHF.

The V gene is TRBV5-1, the J gene TRBJ2-7; D is perhaps TRBD1 (5 bases). V shed 0 bases and J shed 2 bases, with 12 bases lying between them. The CDR3 loop spans 15 amino acids. Germline CDR1 and CDR2: SGHRS and YFSETQ. The CDR3 DNA follows: TGCGCCAGCAGCTTGGTGTCAGGGCCGACCTACGAGCAGTACTTC. It is translated as CASSLVSGPTYEQYF. Filled out from reference TRBV5-1 and TRBJ2-7, the complete variable domain reads KAGVTQTPRYLIKTRGQQVTLSCSPISGHRSVSWYQQTPGQGLQFLFEYFSETQRNKGNFPGRFSGRQFSNSRSEMNVSTLELGDSALYLCASSLVSGPTYEQYFGPGTRLTVT.

There are a few counts of this clone. The rearrangement joins TRBV5-6 to TRBJ1-2; possibly TRBD1 for D (5 bases). The germline gives CDR1 SGHDT, CDR2 YYEEEE. CDR3 size: 14 residues. V was clipped by 3 bases and J by 5 bases, with 14 bases between them. CDR3 residues: CASSSDQGLYGYTF. The CDR3 DNA is TGTGCCAGCAGCTCGGACCAGGGATTATATGGCTACACCTTC.

The chain carries TRBV10-3 and TRBJ2-7; TRBD1 aligns across 8 bases. The CDR3 has 14 amino acids. The V gene end was trimmed by 4 bases and the J gene end by 2 bases; junction bases not matched to a gene: 4. CDR1 is ENHRY, CDR2 SYGVKD, per germline. CDR3 nucleotide sequence: TGTGCCATCAGTGGAGAACAGGGGGCCTACGAGCAGTACTTC. It specifies CAISGEQGAYEQYF.

This chain links TRBV29-1 with TRBJ1-1; D remains ambiguous. The CDR3 is 13 residues long. Germline CDR1 reads SQVTM; CDR2 reads ANQGSEA. V was cut by 1 base and J by 3 bases, with 9 bases left in between. In DNA, the CDR3 is TGCAGCGTTGAAGTGAGCTCGGACACTGAAGCTTTCTTT. Translated, it gives CSVEVSSDTEAFF.

The chain uses TRBV18 and TRBJ2-2, with 8 bases fitting TRBD1. CDR1 is KGHSH and CDR2 is LQKENI in the germline V gene. J lost 6 bases, V lost 2 bases, and 5 bases had no gene match. CDR3 length: 15 residues. The CDR3 loop reads CASSPDGQGSGELFF. CDR3 nucleotides: TGTGCCAGCTCACCAGATGGACAGGGCTCCGGGGAGCTGTTTTTT.

V gene TRBV7-8 combines with J gene TRBJ1-6, with unresolved D. The CDR3 has 15 amino acids. Germline lookup yields CDR1 SGHVS and CDR2 FQNEAQ. Deletions cut 4 bases from V and 8 bases from J, with 15 bases between. The CDR3 region is CASSSLAVRDSPLHF. CDR3 bases: TGTGCCAGCAGCTCCCTAGCGGTTCGCGATTCACCCCTCCACTTT.

The V and J genes are TRBV3-1 (or the pseudogene TRBV3-2) and TRBJ2-1; the match to TRBD2 covers 12 bases. Germline CDR1 is LGHDT and CDR2 is YNNKEL (reference sequence). V was pared by 1 base and J by 10 bases, with 5 bases of the junction left unmatched. CDR3 length equals 15 residues. The CDR3 nucleotides are TGTGCCAGCAGCCAAGGCCCTCTAGCGGGGGGGGAGCAGTTCTTC. Its translation is CASSQGPLAGGEQFF.

The chain has TRBV29-1 and TRBJ2-2; possible D gene TRBD1, 6 bases. The V end lost 7 bases, the J end lost 2 bases, and 17 bases lay between the germline ends. Germline CDR1 reads SQVTM; CDR2 reads ANQGSEA. This CDR3 has 15 residues. The CDR3 loop is CSATPGTLNTGELFF. The DNA of the CDR3 is TGCAGCGCTACTCCCGGGACACTAAACACCGGGGAGCTGTTTTTT.

V is TRBV7-2 and J is TRBJ2-7; 7 bases agree with TRBD1. Unmatched junction bases numbered 7, after V lost 5 bases and J lost 0 bases. Looked up from germline, CDR1 is SGHTA and CDR2 is FQGNSA. This CDR3 region has 15 residues. CDR3 loop: CASSLRGDSSYEQYF. The CDR3 DNA follows: TGTGCCAGCAGCCTGCGAGGGGACAGCTCCTACGAGCAGTACTTC.

This chain links TRBV4-2 with TRBJ2-2; no reliable D call. This CDR3 is built from 12 residues. Trimming left V 1 base short and J 5 bases short, with 2 bases between. Per germline, CDR1 LGHNA and CDR2 YNFKEQ. CDR3 loop: CASSQATGELFF. The CDR3 region has the DNA TGTGCCAGCAGCCAAGCAACCGGGGAGCTGTTTTTT.

The chain links TRBV7-2 to TRBJ1-6; D ambiguous. CDR1 is SGHTA, CDR2 FQGNSA, per germline. This CDR3 region has 15 residues. Trimming shortened V by 5 bases and J by 6 bases, and 14 bases separated the two germline ends. The CDR3 bases are TGTGCCAGCAGCAACCGGGTCCTCCTTAATTCACCCCTCCACTTT. It encodes CASSNRVLLNSPLHF.

CDR3 DNA sequence: TGTGCCAGCAGCGTAGGGGGAGGCGAGCAGTACTTC. Translating it yields CASSVGGGEQYF. This chain connects TRBV9 to TRBJ2-7, with a weak D call TRBD2 (6 bases). V shed 0 bases and J shed 6 bases, with 7 bases lying between them. The CDR3 is 12 amino acids. Germline CDR1 SGDLS, CDR2 YYNGEE.

The gene calls are TRBV28 and TRBJ1-5; D is ambiguous. Trimming stripped 6 bases from V and 5 bases from J, with 11 bases between. The germline CDR1 and CDR2 sequences are MDHEN and SYDVKM. The CDR3 has 13 residues. The CDR3 sequence is CASRRHEDQPQHF. The CDR3 nucleotides read TGTGCCAGCAGGCGACACGAAGATCAGCCCCAGCATTTT.

This chain connects TRBV28 to TRBJ1-2; TRBD1 aligns across 9 bases. Germline V gene sequence: CDR1 MDHEN, CDR2 SYDVKM. Germline trimming cut 5 bases from V and 4 bases from J; bases unmatched to any gene: 8. The CDR3 has 15 amino acids. The CDR3 loop is CASSRDRDGIYGYTF. The CDR3 DNA reads as TGTGCCAGCAGTCGGGACAGGGATGGGATCTATGGCTACACCTTC.

The rearrangement links TRBV9 to TRBJ1-2; a possible D gene is TRBD1 (6 bases). V shed 0 bases and J shed 7 bases, with 16 bases lying between them. The CDR3 sequence is 15 residues long. Germline assignment: CDR1 SGDLS and CDR2 YYNGEE. In nucleotides, the CDR3 is TGTGCCAGCAGCGTAGGGGGGCTAATTGAGGGTGGCTACACCTTC. Protein: CASSVGGLIEGGYTF.

This rearrangement joins TRBV6-4 to TRBJ1-2, with 9 bases aligning to TRBD1. The CDR3 totals 17 residues. J lost 8 bases, V lost 0 bases, and 13 bases had no gene match. Germline-derived CDR1 and CDR2 are MRHNA and SNTAGT. For the CDR3, the DNA is TGTGCCAGCAGTGACTCTATAACCCCGGGACAGGGAAGAGGCTACACCTTC. Protein: CASSDSITPGQGRGYTF.

V usage is TRBV5-4 and J usage is TRBJ2-5, with a weak D call TRBD2 (5 bases). CDR3 length: 12 residues. Germline V gene lookup returns CDR1 SGHNT and CDR2 YYREEE (reference sequence). Trimming shortened V by 4 bases and J by 5 bases, and 9 bases separated the two germline ends. The CDR3 DNA reads as TGTGCCAGCAGCCCCCCGGGGGAGACCCAGTACTTC. Its translation is CASSPPGETQYF.

The gene calls are TRBV6-2 or TRBV6-3 and TRBJ1-5; unclear D gene. The CDR3 has 15 residues. Trimming cost V 0 bases and J 7 bases, with 13 bases left between them. Germline CDR1 MNHEY, CDR2 SVGEGT. This CDR3 is CASSYSTPGGQPQHF. The CDR3 nucleotides are TGTGCCAGCAGTTACTCGACACCAGGAGGCCAGCCCCAGCATTTT.

This clone has only one observation. This chain connects TRBV5-4 to TRBJ1-2, with D perhaps TRBD1 (6 bases). The CDR3 is 14 residues long. V shed 0 bases and J shed 8 bases, with 14 bases lying between them. CDR1 is SGHNT and CDR2 is YYREEE in the germline V gene (reference sequence). The CDR3 DNA follows: TGTGCCAGCAGCTTGGTTGACAGGACCAAAGGCTACACCTTC. Translating it yields CASSLVDRTKGYTF.

The V call is TRBV4-3, the J call TRBJ2-4; 10 bases match TRBD2. The CDR3 extends over 14 amino acids. V was clipped by 6 bases and J by 9 bases; unmatched bases: 8. Germline values: CDR1 LGHNA, CDR2 YSLEER. CDR3 protein: CASSRERGGGIQYF. DNA for the CDR3: TGCGCCAGCAGTCGGGAGCGGGGGGGTGGCATTCAGTACTTC.

The rearrangement uses TRBV28 and TRBJ2-4, with 7 bases aligning to TRBD1. Looked up from germline, CDR1 is MDHEN and CDR2 is SYDVKM. V was pared by 6 bases and J by 6 bases, with 14 bases of the junction left unmatched. This CDR3 spans 16 amino acids. In DNA form, the CDR3 reads TGTGCCAGCAGCCAGAACACGGACAGGTTTAGAAACATTCAGTACTTC. Its translation is CASSQNTDRFRNIQYF.

The chain uses TRBV28 and TRBJ2-3, with D maybe TRBD1 (6 bases). Germline V gives CDR1 MDHEN, CDR2 SYDVKM. The V end was cut by 7 bases, the J end by 4 bases, with 9 bases between. CDR3 length: 12 amino acids. CDR3 nucleotide sequence: TGTGCCAGCAACACAGGGCCAGATACGCAGTATTTT. This translates into CASNTGPDTQYF.

CDR3 amino acids: CASSLESKSNQPQHF. CDR3 in DNA: TGTGCCAGCAGCCTCGAATCTAAGAGCAATCAGCCCCAGCATTTT. The chain couples TRBV7-8 to TRBJ1-5; no firm D call. The germline gives CDR1 SGHVS, CDR2 FQNEAQ. The V end was cut by 5 bases, the J end by 1 base, with 12 bases between. The CDR3 extends over 15 amino acids. Filled out from reference TRBV7-8 and TRBJ1-5, the complete variable domain reads GAGVSQSPRYKVAKRGQDVALRCDPISGHVSLFWYQQALGQGPEFLTYFQNEAQLDKSGLPSDRFFAERPEGSVSTLKIQRTQQEDSAVYLCASSLESKSNQPQHFGDGTRLSIL.

The rearrangement links TRBV19 to TRBJ1-4, with D tentatively TRBD1 (5 bases). The CDR3 has 15 amino acids. V lost 8 bases and J 0 bases, leaving 13 bases between the germline ends. Germline V CDR1 and CDR2: LNHDA, SQIVND (reference sequence). Here the CDR3 DNA reads TGTGCCAGTCGATCAGGGCCAGCAACTAATGAAAAACTGTTTTTT. Its translation is CASRSGPATNEKLFF.

CDR3 region: CASSSGTSAQETQYF. The CDR3 DNA follows: TGCGCCAGCAGCTCCGGGACTAGCGCTCAAGAGACCCAGTACTTC. The rearrangement links TRBV5-1 to TRBJ2-5; 10 bases are shared with TRBD2. The germline gives CDR1 SGHRS, CDR2 YFSETQ. V gave up 3 bases and J gave up 2 bases; unmatched junction bases: 4. The CDR3 has 15 residues.

On this clone: The identical CDR3 is also encoded by other nucleotide sequences in the sample. This chain connects TRBV30 to TRBJ1-1; D gene unclear. The germline CDR1 and CDR2 sequences are GTSNPN and SVGIG (reference sequence). The CDR3 runs 12 residues. Between the trimmed V and J ends, which lost 1 base and 1 base, there was a span of 4 bases. Here the CDR3 reads CAWSGQNTEAFF. DNA for the CDR3: TGTGCCTGGAGTGGGCAGAACACTGAAGCTTTCTTT.

V usage is TRBV3-1 (or the pseudogene TRBV3-2) and J usage is TRBJ1-1, with 7 bases lining up with TRBD1. V was clipped by 3 bases and J by 4 bases; unmatched bases: 5. CDR3 length: 14 amino acids. The germline CDR1 and CDR2 sequences are LGHDT and YNNKEL (reference sequence). The CDR3 protein is CASSQAGGSTEAFF. The DNA of the CDR3 is TGTGCCAGCAGCCAGGCAGGGGGAAGCACTGAAGCTTTCTTT.

The chain couples TRBV28 to TRBJ2-7; no reliable D call. Trimming took 6 bases from V and 3 from J, leaving 9 bases between them. Germline CDR1 reads MDHEN; CDR2 reads SYDVKM. The CDR3 has 12 residues. The CDR3 sequence: CASRAEDYEQYF. The CDR3 DNA sequence: TGTGCCAGCAGGGCAGAGGACTACGAGCAGTACTTC.